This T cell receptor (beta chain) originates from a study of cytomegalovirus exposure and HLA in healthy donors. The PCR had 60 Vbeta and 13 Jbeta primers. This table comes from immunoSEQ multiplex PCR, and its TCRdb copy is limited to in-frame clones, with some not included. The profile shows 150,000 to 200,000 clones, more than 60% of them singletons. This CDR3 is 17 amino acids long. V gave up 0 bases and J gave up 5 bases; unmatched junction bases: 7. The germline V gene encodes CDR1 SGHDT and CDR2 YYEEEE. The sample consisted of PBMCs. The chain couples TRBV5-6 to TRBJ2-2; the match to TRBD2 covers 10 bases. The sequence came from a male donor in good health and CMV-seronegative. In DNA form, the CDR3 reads TGTGCCAGCAGCTTGGCCTTGGCTAGCGGGAGAACCGGGGAGCTGTTTTTT. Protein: CASSLALASGRTGELFF.